This entry lists 27 T cell receptor beta chains sequenced from one sample in a study of technical replicates of blood from a few donors. Only in-frame clones appear in the TCRdb table, and some are missing; sequencing was by immunoSEQ multiplex PCR. In the table there are under 110,000 clones, under 96% of which are singletons. The sample consisted of T cells isolated from PBMCs. The receptor source for this set is a human donor in good health.

The count of this clone is one. The chain is built from TRBV30 and TRBJ2-2; no definite D call. In germline, CDR1 is GTSNPN, CDR2 SVGIG (reference sequence). V lost 5 bases and J lost 6, with 16 bases in between. The CDR3 runs 14 residues. CDR3 residues: CAWVDYHPPGELFF. The CDR3 DNA reads TGTGCCTGGGTAGATTATCATCCCCCCGGGGAGCTGTTTTTT.

The rearrangement joins TRBV7-2 to TRBJ2-1; 12 bases match TRBD2. The V gene end was trimmed by 1 base and the J gene end by 2 bases; junction bases not matched to a gene: 3. This CDR3 region has 17 residues. Germline V gene lookup returns CDR1 SGHTA and CDR2 FQGNSA. The chain's CDR3 is CASSLGGLAGTYNEQFF. CDR3 bases: TGTGCCAGCAGCTTAGGGGGACTAGCGGGTACCTACAATGAGCAGTTCTTC.

The gene calls are TRBV5-5 and TRBJ2-1; 8 bases are shared with TRBD2. CDR1 is SGHKS and CDR2 is YYEKEE in the germline V gene (reference sequence). There are 18 residues in the CDR3. Trimming cost V 4 bases and J 0 bases; bases outside gene matches: 12. As DNA, the CDR3 is TGTGCCAGCAGCCTGATCGTCGGAGCGGGAGTCTCCTACAATGAGCAGTTCTTC. Translating gives CASSLIVGAGVSYNEQFF.

This chain uses TRBV6-6 with TRBJ1-1; weak D call: TRBD1 (6 bases). Looked up from germline, CDR1 is MNHNY and CDR2 is SVGAGI (reference sequence). Trimming cost V 5 bases and J 1 base, with 11 bases left between them. The CDR3 consists of 14 residues. The CDR3 region is CASSSTRGNTEAFF. The DNA of the CDR3 is TGTGCCAGCAGTAGCACCAGGGGGAACACTGAAGCTTTCTTT.

CDR3 protein: CSATAGTQETQYF. CDR3 DNA: TGCAGCGCGACGGCAGGTACCCAAGAGACCCAGTACTTC. The chain joins TRBV29-1 to TRBJ2-5; no definite D call. Germline CDR1 reads SQVTM; CDR2 reads ANQGSEA. Trimming cost V 7 bases and J 1 base, with 13 bases left between them. CDR3 length: 13 amino acids.

The rearrangement joins TRBV7-9 to TRBJ2-7, with 7 bases matching TRBD2. The germline gives CDR1 SEHNR, CDR2 FQNEAQ (reference sequence). Germline trimming cut 7 bases from V and 0 bases from J; bases unmatched to any gene: 12. The CDR3 runs to 16 residues. The CDR3 loop reads CASNDFKTSSSYEQYF. The CDR3 DNA follows: TGTGCCAGCAACGACTTTAAGACTAGCTCCTCCTACGAGCAGTACTTC.

The V gene is TRBV29-1, the J gene TRBJ1-1; D gene unclear. Germline values: CDR1 SQVTM, CDR2 ANQGSEA. V was cut by 4 bases and J by 2 bases, with 11 bases left in between. The CDR3 contains 13 residues. For the CDR3, the DNA is TGCAGCGTTGTGCGGGAGATAAACACTGAAGCTTTCTTT. Translation: CSVVREINTEAFF.

This chain joins TRBV4-1 and TRBJ1-5; a possible D gene is TRBD1 (5 bases). Germline CDR1 reads MGHRA; CDR2 reads YSYEKL. V shed 1 base and J shed 4 bases, with 23 bases lying between them. The CDR3 is made up of 19 amino acids. CDR3 protein: CASSQVVPRAQEGNQPQHF. The CDR3, as DNA: TGCGCCAGCAGCCAAGTCGTACCCCGTGCCCAGGAGGGGAATCAGCCCCAGCATTTT.

The CDR3, as DNA: TGTGCCATCAGTGATACAACTAATGAAAAACTGTTTTTT. Encoded protein: CAISDTTNEKLFF. The rearrangement joins TRBV10-3 to TRBJ1-4; D gene ambiguous. Germline lookup yields CDR1 ENHRY and CDR2 SYGVKD. The CDR3 has 13 residues. V gave up 3 bases and J gave up 0 bases, with 2 bases separating them.

The V and J genes are TRBV6-1 and TRBJ2-7, with D possibly being TRBD2 (7 bases). The CDR3 has 15 amino acids. Germline CDR1 reads MNHNS; CDR2 reads SASEGT. The V end was cut by 8 bases, the J end by 6 bases, with 23 bases between. The CDR3 reads CASGGSGGHDPEQYF. As DNA, the CDR3 is TGTGCCAGCGGGGGTTCCGGGGGGCATGACCCCGAGCAGTACTTC.

The chain employs TRBV7-9 and TRBJ2-7; D gene ambiguous. Germline loops: CDR1 SEHNR, CDR2 FQNEAQ (reference sequence). The CDR3 is made up of 16 amino acids. V was pared by 1 base and J by 0 bases, with 13 bases between. The CDR3 loop reads CASSLGADLFSYEQYF. CDR3 nucleotides: TGTGCCAGCAGCTTAGGGGCAGACCTATTCTCCTACGAGCAGTACTTC.

The gene calls are TRBV5-6 and TRBJ2-7, with 11 bases aligning to TRBD2. Germline V lookup: CDR1 SGHDT, CDR2 YYEEEE. The CDR3 sequence is 14 residues long. The trim removed 4 bases at V and 2 bases at J, leaving 2 bases unmatched. This CDR3 reads CASSLAGGPYEQYF. The CDR3 bases are TGTGCCAGCAGCCTAGCGGGGGGCCCCTACGAGCAGTACTTC.

The V call is TRBV7-8, the J call TRBJ2-2; tentative D call: TRBD2 (6 bases). There are 16 residues in the CDR3. Germline values: CDR1 SGHVS, CDR2 FQNEAQ. V lost 1 base and J 1 base, leaving 10 bases between the germline ends. The chain's CDR3 is CASSLVGTLNTGELFF. CDR3 bases: TGTGCCAGCAGCTTAGTAGGGACTCTGAACACCGGGGAGCTGTTTTTT.

The chain links TRBV6-1 to TRBJ2-2, with 9 bases that match TRBD1. V lost 4 bases and J lost 0; bases outside the gene matches: 15. CDR1 and CDR2 (germline): MNHNS, SASEGT. CDR3 length equals 20 residues. The CDR3 is CASSGFRDREPRSNTGELFF. The CDR3 DNA sequence: TGTGCCAGCAGTGGATTCCGGGACAGGGAGCCTCGATCGAACACCGGGGAGCTGTTTTTT.

The chain uses TRBV6-4 and TRBJ2-3, with D possibly matching TRBD2 (6 bases). This CDR3 contains 13 residues. The germline gives CDR1 MRHNA, CDR2 SNTAGT. The V gene lost 6 bases and the J gene lost 5 bases, with 12 bases spanning the gap. Written as DNA, the CDR3 is TGTGCCAGCAGCTACCGACTAGTAGATACGCAGTATTTT. Translating it yields CASSYRLVDTQYF.

The chain has TRBV10-3 and TRBJ1-2, with TRBD1 identical over 7 bases. Germline lookup yields CDR1 ENHRY and CDR2 SYGVKD. V shed 3 bases and J 10 bases; nucleotides not matched to a gene: 8. The CDR3 is 13 residues long. The DNA for the CDR3 is TGTGCCATCAGTGACCAGGGGGGATTGGACTACACCTTC. It specifies CAISDQGGLDYTF.

The chain recombines TRBV29-1 with TRBJ2-1, with D possibly TRBD2 on 6 matching bases. The CDR3 spans 13 residues. Trimming pared 7 bases from V and 0 bases from J, leaving 10 bases between. The V gene's germline CDR1 is SQVTM and CDR2 ANQGSEA. CDR3 loop: CSAGSASYNEQFF. For the CDR3, the DNA is TGCAGCGCCGGGAGCGCCTCCTACAATGAGCAGTTCTTC.

This chain links TRBV21-1 with TRBJ1-5. TRBV21-1 is termed a pseudogene. The CDR3 has 15 residues. CDR3 sequence reads: CASSKGGGTEQPQHF. The CDR3 DNA reads TGTGCCAGCAGCAAAGGAGGCGGGACGGAACAGCCCCAGCATTTT.

The chain couples TRBV4-1 to TRBJ1-2; D may be TRBD1 (6 bases). The CDR3 contains 15 residues. Between the trimmed V and J ends, which lost 1 base and 2 bases, there was a span of 11 bases. Germline assignment: CDR1 MGHRA and CDR2 YSYEKL. The CDR3 bases are TGCGCCAGCAGCCAAGGTTGGACAGAAAACTATGGCTACACCTTC. It codes for CASSQGWTENYGYTF.

The chain combines TRBV4-1 with TRBJ1-1; no definite D call. The CDR3 has 15 amino acids. Per the germline V gene, CDR1 is MGHRA and CDR2 is YSYEKL. Trimming removed 1 base at V and 0 bases at J, with 9 bases between. The CDR3 DNA follows: TGCGCCAGCAGCCAAGCGGAAACAGTGAACACTGAAGCTTTCTTT. This encodes CASSQAETVNTEAFF.

V usage is TRBV27 and J usage is TRBJ1-3; possibly TRBD1 for D (5 bases). Germline lookup yields CDR1 MNHEY and CDR2 SMNVEV (reference sequence). V lost 5 bases and J 3 bases, leaving 8 bases between the germline ends. The CDR3 is made up of 13 amino acids. The CDR3 region is CASSQGFGNTIYF. CDR3 DNA: TGTGCCAGCAGTCAGGGTTTTGGAAACACCATATATTTT.

This chain joins TRBV28 and TRBJ1-1, with 9 bases identical to TRBD1. With V trimmed by 4 bases and J by 5 bases, 14 bases remained unmatched. CDR3 length equals 17 residues. Germline V gene sequence: CDR1 MDHEN, CDR2 SYDVKM. CDR3 bases: TGTGCCAGCAGTTCGGACAGGGGTATATTTGGCCGTACTGAAGCTTTCTTT. It translates to CASSSDRGIFGRTEAFF.

CDR3 DNA: TGCGCCAGCAGCCGGAGCGGGGGGGCCACTGAAGCTTTCTTT. This translates into CASSRSGGATEAFF. The chain carries TRBV10-2 and TRBJ1-1, with a weak D call TRBD1 (6 bases). This CDR3 region has 14 residues. Germline CDR1 and CDR2: WSHSY and SAAADI. V dropped 6 bases and J dropped 4 bases, with 15 bases sitting between them.

The chain couples TRBV5-1 to TRBJ2-5, with D possibly being TRBD1 (6 bases). With the DNA end fitting TRBJ2-7 better, the J assignment may be wrong. Germline CDR1 and CDR2: SGHRS and YFSETQ. There are 15 residues in the CDR3. CDR3 residues: CASSLDGGHDYEQYF. In DNA form, the CDR3 reads TGCGCCAGCAGCTTGGATGGGGGCCACGACTACGAGCAGTACTTC.

In nucleotides, the CDR3 is TGTGCCAGCAGTTTATACGGGACAGGGATCGGGAGAAACACCATATATTTT. Translated, it gives CASSLYGTGIGRNTIYF. This chain joins TRBV28 and TRBJ1-3; 9 nucleotides match TRBD1. This CDR3 has 17 amino acids. Trimming at V came to 1 base and at J to 5 bases, leaving 9 bases not matched to a gene. The germline CDR1 and CDR2 sequences are MDHEN and SYDVKM.

J is TRBJ2-1 and V is TRBV2; weak D call: TRBD1 (6 bases). The V end was cut by 3 bases, the J end by 4 bases, with 10 bases between. CDR3 length equals 14 residues. Per the germline V gene, CDR1 is SNHLY and CDR2 is FYNNEI. The chain's CDR3 is CASSEGTPYNEQFF. In nucleotides, the CDR3 is TGTGCCAGCAGTGAGGGGACACCGTACAATGAGCAGTTCTTC.

The rearrangement joins TRBV7-9 to TRBJ2-5; 8 positions match TRBD2. The CDR3 spans 16 residues. CDR1 is SEHNR and CDR2 is FQNEAQ in the germline V gene (reference sequence). J lost 7 bases, V lost 2 bases, and 12 bases had no gene match. CDR3 sequence (DNA): TGTGCCAGCAGCTTAAAGTCCGGGACTAGACCCGTGACCCAGTACTTC. It codes for CASSLKSGTRPVTQYF.